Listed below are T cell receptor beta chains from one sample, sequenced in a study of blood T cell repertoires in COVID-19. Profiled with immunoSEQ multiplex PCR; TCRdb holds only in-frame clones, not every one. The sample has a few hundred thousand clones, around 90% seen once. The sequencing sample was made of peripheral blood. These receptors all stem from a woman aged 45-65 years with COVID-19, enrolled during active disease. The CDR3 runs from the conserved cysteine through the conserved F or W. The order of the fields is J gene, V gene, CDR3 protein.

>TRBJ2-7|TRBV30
CAWSWTSGTEEQYF
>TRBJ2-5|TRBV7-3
CASSLSSRAGETQYF
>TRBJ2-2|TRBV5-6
CASSRASGRDERTGELFF
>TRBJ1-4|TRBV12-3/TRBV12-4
CASSLDRSEKLFF
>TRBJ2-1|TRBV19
CASSQTSGSYNEQFF
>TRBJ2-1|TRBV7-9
CASLSSGFSDEQFF
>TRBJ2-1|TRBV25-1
CASSATFSGRGGNEQFF
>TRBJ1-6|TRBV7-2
CASRARGFGSPLHF
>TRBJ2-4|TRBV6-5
CASRDRVYIQYF
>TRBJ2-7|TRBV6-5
CASSTGGDYEQYF
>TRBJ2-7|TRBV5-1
CASSLREGLAASYEQYF
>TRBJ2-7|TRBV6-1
CASSVLAGYSSYEQYF
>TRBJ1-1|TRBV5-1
CASSRGEGVMNTEAFF
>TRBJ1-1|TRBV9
CASSVEQGGTEAFF
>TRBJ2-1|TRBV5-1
CASSLANLLGEDEQFF
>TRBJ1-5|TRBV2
CASNTGGAGQPQHF
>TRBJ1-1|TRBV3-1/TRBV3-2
CASSHVTEAFF
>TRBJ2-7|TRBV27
CASSISGRVHEQYF
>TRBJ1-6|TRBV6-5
CASSYRGGSPLHF
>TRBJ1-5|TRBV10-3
CAISDGTGGGNQPQHF
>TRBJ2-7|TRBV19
CASGQDMAYEQYF
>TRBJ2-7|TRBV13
CASSPGLRTYEQYF
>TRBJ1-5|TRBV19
CASSTRRGGDQPQHF
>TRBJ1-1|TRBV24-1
CATSDWGQGHTEAFF
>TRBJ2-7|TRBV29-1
CSVEWPGYGDRVSYEQYF
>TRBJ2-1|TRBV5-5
CASSLPRDRDNEQFF
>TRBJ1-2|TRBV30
CAWSGQANYGYTF
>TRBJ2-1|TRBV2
CASSEPGGTSSYNEQFF
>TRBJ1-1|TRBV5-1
CASSLDTKNTEAFF
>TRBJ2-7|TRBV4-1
CASRAVTIGPSGSYEQYF
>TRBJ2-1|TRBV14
CASRSTGGNEQFF
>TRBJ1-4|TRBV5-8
CASSSPYILGTNEKLFF
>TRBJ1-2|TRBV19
CASSIVVEHGYTF
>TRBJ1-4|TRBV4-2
CASSQGTLATNEKLFF
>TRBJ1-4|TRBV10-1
CASIELRWEKLFF
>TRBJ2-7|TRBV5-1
CASSPAGTGGYEQYF
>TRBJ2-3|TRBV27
CASSFETSGRASYTQYF
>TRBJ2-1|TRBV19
CASSWGGTSGDNEQFF
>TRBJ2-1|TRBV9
CASSVGQGVTNEQFF
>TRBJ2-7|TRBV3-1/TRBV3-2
CASSPTGGADEQYF
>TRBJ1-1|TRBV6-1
CASFSRGGQAFF
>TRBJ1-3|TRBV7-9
CASSLAGGNTIYF
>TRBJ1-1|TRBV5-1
CASSQRGGGLLDTEAFF
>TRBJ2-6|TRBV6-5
CASSYKGVSGANVLTF
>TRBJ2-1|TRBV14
CASSQDIGLAGGGNEQFF
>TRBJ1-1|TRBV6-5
CASRDGQTLNTEAFF
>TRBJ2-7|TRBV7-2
CASSLGDRGTYEQYF
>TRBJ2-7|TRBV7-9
CASSFAGLELYEQYF
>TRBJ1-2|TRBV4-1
CASSQLGQGVLYYGYTF
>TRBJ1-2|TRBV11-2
CASSSPRDRYSYGYTF